The 30 T cell receptor beta chains below come from one sample, sequenced in a study of T-cell reconstitution after alpha-beta-depleted transplantation in children. Preparation of the TCRbeta library used unique molecular identifiers. One entry per CDR3 protein, called by TCRdb with MiXCR from the PCR reads. The sample shows 150,000 to 250,000 distinct CDR3 sequences, more than 14% of them seen only once. Sequences were derived from PBMCs from the stem cell graft donor, sampled from the stem cell graft. The receptors here all came from a human donor who donated a stem cell graft to a child with acute lymphoblastic leukemia.

This clonotype has just a few counts. The J gene is TRBJ2-3, the V gene TRBV6-1; D remains ambiguous. This CDR3 region has 13 residues. The germline V gene has CDR1 MNHNS and CDR2 SASEGT. V shed 8 bases and J shed 7 bases, with 16 bases lying between them. The CDR3 here is CASRKDRPNTQYF. The CDR3 DNA reads TGTGCCAGCCGGAAGGACCGACCAAATACGCAGTATTTT.

This clonotype occurred many times. The chain uses TRBV27 and TRBJ2-2; D is ambiguous. The CDR3 extends over 15 amino acids. Germline V CDR1 and CDR2: MNHEY, SMNVEV (reference sequence). V was trimmed by 0 bases and J by 5 bases, leaving 10 bases between them. Written as DNA, the CDR3 is TGTGCCAGCAGTTTATCGCCCGTCGGGACCGGGGAGCTGTTTTTT. It translates to CASSLSPVGTGELFF.

There are many counts of this clonotype. The chain couples TRBV5-1 to TRBJ2-5, with no clear D. V lost 5 bases and J 2 bases, leaving 16 bases between the germline ends. Germline V gives CDR1 SGHRS, CDR2 YFSETQ. This CDR3 spans 15 amino acids. This CDR3 is CASSLSRVNQETQYF. For the CDR3, the DNA is TGCGCCAGCAGTTTGTCCCGGGTAAATCAAGAGACCCAGTACTTC.

The V and J genes are TRBV2 and TRBJ1-1; D may be TRBD1 (5 bases). The CDR3 is 11 residues long. The V end was cut by 6 bases, the J end by 3 bases, with 5 bases between. CDR1 SNHLY and CDR2 FYNNEI come from the germline V gene. This CDR3 is CASRGHTEAFF. The CDR3 DNA sequence: TGTGCCAGCAGGGGGCACACTGAAGCTTTCTTT.

The chain employs TRBV10-3 and TRBJ1-5; no clear D gene. The V gene's germline CDR1 is ENHRY and CDR2 SYGVKD. Trimming took 1 base from V and 0 from J, leaving 4 bases between them. CDR3 size: 14 residues. Written as DNA, the CDR3 is TGTGCCATCAGTGAGTTAAATAGCAATCAGCCCCAGCATTTT. Translation: CAISELNSNQPQHF.

The table lists this clonotype with many counts. J is TRBJ2-1 and V is TRBV12-3 or TRBV12-4, with 13 bases lining up with TRBD2. With V trimmed by 6 bases and J by 7 bases, 6 bases remained unmatched. The CDR3 is made up of 15 amino acids. CDR3 in DNA: TGTGCCAGCAGCTGGGGGACTAGCGGGAAGAATGAGCAGTTCTTC. This codes for CASSWGTSGKNEQFF.

This clonotype came up many times. The chain recombines TRBV11-1 with TRBJ2-3; 14 bases align to TRBD2. This CDR3 region has 18 residues. The ends lost 5 bases at V and 2 bases at J; junction bases unmatched: 9. Germline V gene data show CDR1 as SGHAT and CDR2 as FQDESV (reference sequence). In nucleotides, the CDR3 is TGTGCCAGCAGCGCCGCACCGGGACTAGCGGGAGACACAGATACGCAGTATTTT. Residues: CASSAAPGLAGDTDTQYF.

This clonotype was found a few times. CDR3 DNA: TGCGCCAGCAGCCACACAGTTGCAAGAGGAGACAATGAGCAGTTCTTC. This gives the protein CASSHTVARGDNEQFF. The gene calls are TRBV5-1 and TRBJ2-1; D is unclear. This CDR3 has 16 amino acids. V was cut by 4 bases and J by 5 bases, with 19 bases left in between. Germline CDR1 reads SGHRS; CDR2 reads YFSETQ.

A note on this clonotype: The CDR3 end shows no conserved phenylalanine or tryptophan, and so a read error is likely. The V call is TRBV20-1, the J call TRBJ2-7; no definite D call. Germline-derived CDR1 and CDR2 are DFQATT and SNEGSKA (reference sequence). The CDR3 covers 14 residues. The CDR3 region is CSPSSLRLAYEQYS. CDR3 bases: TGCAGTCCTAGTTCCCTGCGATTGGCCTACGAGCAGTACTCC.

This chain links TRBV5-1 with TRBJ2-1; 8 bases fit TRBD2. CDR1 SGHRS and CDR2 YFSETQ come from the germline V gene. The CDR3 is made up of 16 amino acids. V gave up 4 bases and J gave up 3 bases; unmatched junction bases: 9. The CDR3 loop is CASSRGASGLYNEQFF. In DNA form, the CDR3 reads TGCGCCAGCAGCCGGGGGGCTAGCGGGCTCTACAATGAGCAGTTCTTC.

This clonotype was found many times. The chain joins TRBV12-3 or TRBV12-4 to TRBJ2-1, with 7 nucleotides matching TRBD1. The CDR3 has 13 residues. Trimming cost V 4 bases and J 5 bases; bases outside gene matches: 2. In DNA, the CDR3 is TGTGCCAGCAGTTGGGACAGAAACAATGAGCAGTTCTTC. Translation gives CASSWDRNNEQFF.

The table lists this clonotype with many counts. A much larger clone lies one base from this, so it may be a read error. The CDR3 is CASSLGGTYSYEQYF. CDR3 DNA: TGCGCCAGCAGCTTGGGCGGGACTTACTCCTACGAGCAGTACTTC. V and J are TRBV5-1 and TRBJ2-7; D is perhaps TRBD2 (6 bases). Looked up from germline, CDR1 is SGHRS and CDR2 is YFSETQ. V was trimmed by 0 bases and J by 0 bases, leaving 10 bases between them. The CDR3 runs to 15 residues.

In its sample, this clonotype was seen many times. This chain uses TRBV29-1 with TRBJ2-5; D perhaps matches TRBD2 (5 bases). V was clipped by 3 bases and J by 3 bases, with 8 bases between them. Looked up from germline, CDR1 is SQVTM and CDR2 is ANQGSEA. The CDR3 length is 12 residues. CDR3 sequence: CSVDTSEETQYF. As DNA, the CDR3 is TGCAGCGTTGATACTAGTGAAGAGACCCAGTACTTC.

This clonotype was picked up a small number of times. The rearrangement joins TRBV20-1 to TRBJ1-5, with 10 bases aligning to TRBD1. V trimming: 4 bases; J trimming: 8 bases; junction bases outside the gene matches: 8. The germline V gene encodes CDR1 DFQATT and CDR2 SNEGSKA (reference sequence). This CDR3 is built from 14 residues. DNA for the CDR3: TGCAGTGCTACGACAGGGGGCGTGGGGGAGCCCCAGCATTTT. It translates to CSATTGGVGEPQHF.

In this sample, this clonotype turned up many times. The gene calls are TRBV30 and TRBJ2-7; D call uncertain. CDR1 is GTSNPN, CDR2 SVGIG, per germline (reference sequence). There are 10 residues in the CDR3. V dropped 1 base and J dropped 10 bases, with 8 bases sitting between them. The CDR3 DNA follows: TGTGCCTGGAGTGGACCGGCTCAGTACTTC. Translating gives CAWSGPAQYF.

This clonotype was recorded many times. The chain is built from TRBV5-1 and TRBJ2-6; 7 nucleotides align to TRBD1. This CDR3 is built from 16 residues. J gave up 1 base and V 0 bases, and 1 base lay outside the gene matches. Germline V CDR1 and CDR2: SGHRS, YFSETQ. The CDR3 protein is CASSLVQGSGANVLTF. The CDR3 DNA sequence: TGCGCCAGCAGCTTGGTACAGGGGTCTGGGGCCAACGTCCTGACTTTC.

This clonotype occurred many times. The rearrangement uses TRBV7-8 and TRBJ1-1; possibly TRBD1 for D (6 bases). Trimming removed 1 base at V and 5 bases at J, with 11 bases between. The CDR3 runs 14 residues. CDR1 is SGHVS and CDR2 is FQNEAQ in the germline V gene. This CDR3 is CASSLVRGRTEAFF. CDR3 sequence (DNA): TGTGCCAGCAGCTTAGTGCGGGGGCGGACTGAAGCTTTCTTT.

CDR3 sequence: CASSLSRPWTQYF. CDR3 nucleotide sequence: TGTGCCAGCAGCTTAAGCCGACCCTGGACCCAGTACTTC. The V gene is TRBV5-6, the J gene TRBJ2-5; D remains unclear. The germline gives CDR1 SGHDT, CDR2 YYEEEE. The V and J ends lost 2 bases and 7 bases respectively, with 12 bases between them. The CDR3 runs 13 residues.

Many counts were recorded for this clonotype. The chain joins TRBV5-1 to TRBJ2-2, with 11 bases aligning to TRBD2. Germline CDR1 SGHRS, CDR2 YFSETQ. This CDR3 has 18 amino acids. Trimming removed 3 bases from V and 0 bases from J; junction bases left unmatched: 7. The CDR3, as DNA: TGCGCCAGCAGCTCCTCTAAGACTAGCGGGACGAACACCGGGGAGCTGTTTTTT. Its translation is CASSSSKTSGTNTGELFF.

There are many counts of this clonotype. This chain's CDR3 is CASSRAAGREQYF. CDR3 in DNA: TGTGCCAGCAGTCGGGCAGCGGGACGCGAGCAGTACTTC. The chain links TRBV12-3 or TRBV12-4 to TRBJ2-7, with TRBD2 matching 7 bases. This CDR3 is built from 13 residues. Trimming at V came to 5 bases and at J to 6 bases, leaving 7 bases not matched to a gene.

This clonotype has ten or more counts. Written as DNA, the CDR3 is TGTGCCAGCAGCTTATATGGGACCCCGGGAGATACGCAGTATTTT. Translated: CASSLYGTPGDTQYF. The genes are TRBV7-7 and TRBJ2-3; D may correspond to TRBD1 or TRBD2 (5 bases each). The germline gives CDR1 SSHAT, CDR2 FNYEAQ (reference sequence). CDR3 length equals 15 residues. V dropped 2 bases and J dropped 5 bases, with 14 bases sitting between them.

This clonotype turned up a few times. The genes are TRBV29-1 and TRBJ2-7, with 7 bases fitting TRBD2. Germline-derived CDR1 and CDR2 are SQVTM and ANQGSEA. Losses at the gene ends were 4 bases for V and 2 bases for J; bases not matched to a gene: 5. The CDR3 has 13 amino acids. CDR3 loop: CSVAGGRTYEQYF. The CDR3 nucleotides are TGCAGCGTTGCGGGCGGGAGAACCTACGAGCAGTACTTC.

This clonotype has only a few counts. The chain carries TRBV29-1 and TRBJ1-2, with 7 bases fitting TRBD1. The CDR3 runs to 14 residues. The trim removed 3 bases at V and 8 bases at J, leaving 12 bases unmatched. Germline-derived CDR1 and CDR2 are SQVTM and ANQGSEA. The CDR3 region is CSVEARQGDRGYTF. CDR3 bases: TGCAGCGTTGAGGCGCGACAGGGTGATCGAGGCTACACCTTC.

This clonotype was seen repeatedly, ten times or more. The J gene is TRBJ2-3, the V gene TRBV7-2, with TRBD2 as a possible D gene (5 bases). Germline-derived CDR1 and CDR2 are SGHTA and FQGNSA. V was clipped by 3 bases and J by 2 bases, with 18 bases between them. The CDR3 totals 17 residues. The CDR3: CASSFGNGGWNTDTQYF. The CDR3 region has the DNA TGTGCCAGCAGCTTCGGTAATGGCGGGTGGAACACAGATACGCAGTATTTT. Looking up the rest from reference TRBV7-2 and TRBJ2-3 gives the full variable domain: GAGVSQSPSNKVTEKGKDVELRCDPISGHTALYWYRQSLGQGLEFLIYFQGNSAPDKSGLPSDRFSAERTGGSVSTLTIQRTQQEDSAVYLCASSFGNGGWNTDTQYFGPGTRLTVL.

This clonotype was seen ten or more times. The chain employs TRBV5-1 and TRBJ2-7; 10 bases line up with TRBD2. The germline gives CDR1 SGHRS, CDR2 YFSETQ. There are 13 residues in the CDR3. Germline trimming cut 7 bases from V and 3 bases from J; bases unmatched to any gene: 4. In DNA, the CDR3 is TGCGCCAGCCGGACTAGCGGTTACTACGAGCAGTACTTC. Residues: CASRTSGYYEQYF.

The sample holds one count of this clonotype. It may be a read error: a sequence one base away is much more abundant. The chain uses TRBV5-1 and TRBJ2-1, with 7 bases identical to TRBD1. The CDR3 runs to 15 residues. CDR1 SGHRS and CDR2 YFSETQ come from the germline V gene. CDR3 DNA: TGCGCCAGCAGCTACGGGACAGATACTTACAATGAGCGGTTCTTC. Residues: CASSYGTDTYNERFF.

This clonotype was seen repeatedly, ten times or more. The J gene is TRBJ2-7, the V gene TRBV12-3 or TRBV12-4, with a tentative D call TRBD2 (7 bases). The CDR3 spans 17 residues. Trimming stripped 6 bases from V and 6 bases from J, with 27 bases between. The chain's CDR3 is CASSPRGDYSPGSEQYF. CDR3 nucleotide sequence: TGTGCCAGCAGCCCTAGGGGGGACTATAGCCCCGGCTCCGAGCAGTACTTC.

V usage is TRBV20-1 and J usage is TRBJ1-1; D might be TRBD1 (5 bases). Germline V lookup: CDR1 DFQATT, CDR2 SNEGSKA (reference sequence). The CDR3 contains 16 residues. V was shortened by 4 bases and J by 1 base, with 19 bases between the two germline ends. In DNA, the CDR3 is TGCAGTGCTAACTCCCCTGGTGGACATTCGAACACTGAAGCTTTCTTT. Its translation: CSANSPGGHSNTEAFF.

A note on this clonotype: This may stem from a read error, because a much larger clone lies one nucleotide away. This chain links TRBV3-1 with TRBJ2-5; 9 bases are a match to TRBD2. The V segment lost 3 bases and the J segment 3 bases; nucleotides outside the gene matches: 8. Germline V lookup: CDR1 LGHDT, CDR2 YNNKEL (reference sequence). This CDR3 comprises 16 residues. CDR3 region: CASSHWAGGVEETQYF. CDR3 coding DNA: TGTGCCAGCAGCCATTGGGCGGGAGGGGTCGAAGAGACCCAGTACTTC.

This clonotype was seen many times. J is TRBJ2-1 and V is TRBV24-1; 7 bases are a match to TRBD2. CDR1 and CDR2 (germline): KGHDR, SFDVKD. The CDR3 spans 14 residues. The V segment lost 3 bases and the J segment 9 bases; nucleotides outside the gene matches: 7. In DNA form, the CDR3 reads TGTGCCACCAGTGATACTGACTGGGAGGGTGAGCAGTTCTTC. It specifies CATSDTDWEGEQFF.